A single sample gave rise to the 18 T cell receptor beta chains below, sequenced in a study of blood T cell repertoires in COVID-19. Sequencing was performed with immunoSEQ multiplex PCR; in TCRdb, only in-frame clones are kept and a portion is missing. The data hold about 110,000 clones, with 88% observed a single time. The sample consisted of peripheral blood. These receptors originate from a woman in her seventies who had recovered from COVID-19.

The chain employs TRBV5-1 and TRBJ1-4; D remains ambiguous. The CDR3 covers 15 residues. Germline V gene lookup returns CDR1 SGHRS and CDR2 YFSETQ. Trimming pared 3 bases from V and 5 bases from J, leaving 14 bases between. The CDR3 loop reads CASSSQTAPNEKLFF. In nucleotides, the CDR3 is TGCGCCAGCAGCTCCCAGACTGCGCCGAATGAAAAACTGTTTTTT.

This chain connects TRBV7-9 to TRBJ1-6; 7 bases align to TRBD1. V was clipped by 5 bases and J by 8 bases; unmatched bases: 9. The germline V gene encodes CDR1 SEHNR and CDR2 FQNEAQ (reference sequence). This CDR3 contains 15 residues. In DNA, the CDR3 is TGTGCCAGCAGCCGAAGGGGGACAGTCGATTCACCCCTCCACTTT. It translates to CASSRRGTVDSPLHF. The variable domain in full, with the rest retrieved from reference TRBV7-9 and TRBJ1-6, is DTGVSQNPRHKITKRGQNVTFRCDPISEHNRLYWYRQTLGQGPEFLTYFQNEAQLEKSRLLSDRFSAERPKGSFSTLEIQRTEQGDSAMYLCASSRRGTVDSPLHFGNGTRLTVT.

The V and J genes are TRBV7-2 and TRBJ2-3; TRBD1 might be the D (5 bases). Deletions cut 4 bases from V and 8 bases from J, with 16 bases between. This CDR3 spans 14 amino acids. Germline values: CDR1 SGHTA, CDR2 FQGNSA. CDR3 nucleotides: TGTGCCAGCAGCTCTGGGGCCTTTCTAGGTACGCAGTATTTT. This gives the protein CASSSGAFLGTQYF.

V gene TRBV6-2 or TRBV6-3 combines with J gene TRBJ1-5, with a possible D match to TRBD1 (5 bases). The length of the CDR3 is 11 residues. The V end lost 4 bases, the J end lost 9 bases, and 7 bases lay between the germline ends. Looked up from germline, CDR1 is MNHEY and CDR2 is SVGEGT. The CDR3 DNA reads as TGTGCCAGCAGTTGGGGGGGGCCCCAGCATTTT. Its translation is CASSWGGPQHF.

CDR3 DNA sequence: TGTGCCAGCAAGGGGAACACCATATATTTT. Its protein is CASKGNTIYF. The V and J genes are TRBV2 and TRBJ1-3; the D gene is possibly TRBD1 (5 bases). CDR1 and CDR2 (germline): SNHLY, FYNNEI. The V gene lost 7 bases and the J gene lost 7 bases, with 5 bases spanning the gap. The CDR3 sequence is 10 residues long.

The chain is built from TRBV15 and TRBJ1-1, with D perhaps matching TRBD1 (6 bases). Germline-derived CDR1 and CDR2 are LNHNV and YYDKDF (reference sequence). The CDR3 is made up of 13 amino acids. Deletions cut 0 bases from V and 5 bases from J, with 7 bases between. The CDR3 region has the DNA TGTGCCACCAGCAGAGAAGGGGGTACTGAAGCTTTCTTT. Translated, it gives CATSREGGTEAFF.

The chain couples TRBV11-2 to TRBJ2-2, with 7 bases identical to TRBD2. The CDR3 length is 13 residues. Germline V gene lookup returns CDR1 SGHAT and CDR2 FQNNGV. V trimming: 3 bases; J trimming: 7 bases; junction bases outside the gene matches: 2. CDR3: CASSFGGSGELFF. Written as DNA, the CDR3 is TGTGCCAGCAGCTTCGGGGGGAGCGGGGAGCTGTTTTTT.

The chain carries TRBV10-3 and TRBJ1-2; a weak D match, TRBD1 (5 bases). The CDR3 length is 14 residues. Germline lookup yields CDR1 ENHRY and CDR2 SYGVKD. The V end lost 0 bases, the J end lost 5 bases, and 10 bases lay between the germline ends. The CDR3 protein is CAISESGQVYGYTF. The CDR3 DNA reads as TGTGCCATCAGTGAGTCGGGGCAGGTGTATGGCTACACCTTC.

The V and J genes are TRBV5-1 and TRBJ2-2; no definite D call. Germline loops: CDR1 SGHRS, CDR2 YFSETQ. The V gene lost 4 bases and the J gene lost 1 base, with 5 bases spanning the gap. The CDR3 is 13 residues long. The DNA of the CDR3 is TGCGCCAGCAGCCCACAGAACACCGGGGAGCTGTTTTTT. This sequence encodes CASSPQNTGELFF.

The chain combines TRBV20-1 with TRBJ1-1, with D unresolved. Germline lookup yields CDR1 DFQATT and CDR2 SNEGSKA (reference sequence). The CDR3 is 13 amino acids. V shed 3 bases and J shed 3 bases, with 11 bases lying between them. CDR3 in amino acids: CSASANADTEAFF. The CDR3 DNA sequence: TGCAGTGCTAGTGCAAACGCGGACACTGAAGCTTTCTTT.

The genes are TRBV30 and TRBJ2-5, with TRBD2 matching over 15 bases. From germline, CDR1 is GTSNPN and CDR2 SVGIG (reference sequence). CDR3 length: 16 residues. Trimming removed 2 bases from V and 4 bases from J; junction bases left unmatched: 5. CDR3 in amino acids: CAWSRTSGRAPETQYF. The CDR3 DNA sequence: TGTGCCTGGAGTAGGACTAGCGGGAGGGCCCCAGAGACCCAGTACTTC.

The V call is TRBV28, the J call TRBJ1-4; 8 bases agree with TRBD1. Per the germline V gene, CDR1 is MDHEN and CDR2 is SYDVKM. The CDR3 covers 17 residues. Trimming cost V 4 bases and J 4 bases; bases outside gene matches: 11. The CDR3 loop reads CASSSYRWGQVNEKLFF. CDR3 bases: TGTGCCAGCAGTTCCTACCGCTGGGGACAGGTTAATGAAAAACTGTTTTTT.

The chain joins TRBV30 to TRBJ1-2; 11 bases align to TRBD1. Looked up from germline, CDR1 is GTSNPN and CDR2 is SVGIG (reference sequence). The CDR3 consists of 13 residues. V shed 2 bases, J shed 8 bases, and the junction held 4 bases outside the gene matches. CDR3 coding DNA: TGTGCCTGGAGTACCGGACAGGGGGCAGGCTACACCTTC. Translated: CAWSTGQGAGYTF.

The table lists this clone with a count of one. The V gene is TRBV5-6, the J gene TRBJ1-2; 7 nucleotides align to TRBD1. From germline, CDR1 is SGHDT and CDR2 YYEEEE. This CDR3 is built from 15 residues. V shed 0 bases, J shed 6 bases, and the junction held 8 bases outside the gene matches. CDR3 nucleotide sequence: TGTGCCAGCAGCTTGGTGATGGAGGGGGCGCATGGCTACACCTTC. Protein sequence: CASSLVMEGAHGYTF.

The chain joins TRBV14 to TRBJ2-1; 10 positions match TRBD2. The ends lost 0 bases at V and 3 bases at J; junction bases unmatched: 14. This CDR3 spans 20 amino acids. The germline V gene encodes CDR1 SGHDN and CDR2 FVKESK. The CDR3 protein is CASSQDVSASGRLNYNEQFF. CDR3 bases: TGTGCCAGCAGCCAAGATGTCTCGGCTAGCGGGAGACTTAACTACAATGAGCAGTTCTTC.

CDR3 amino acids: CASSRGRGQETQYF. In DNA form, the CDR3 reads TGTGCCAGCAGTCGAGGGAGGGGGCAAGAGACCCAGTACTTC. This sequence joins TRBV6-5 and TRBJ2-5; TRBD2 is a possible D gene (7 bases). The ends were cut back, 5 bases at V and 2 bases at J, with 12 bases in the middle. The germline V gene has CDR1 MNHEY and CDR2 SVGAGI. This CDR3 has 14 residues.

This clone was seen only once. CDR3 coding DNA: TGTGCCAGCAGTGAAGCGCTCCCCCTAGCGGGGGGGCTGGGCACAGATACGCAGTATTTT. This translates into CASSEALPLAGGLGTDTQYF. The genes are TRBV2 and TRBJ2-3; 12 bases align to TRBD2. V was pared by 0 bases and J by 1 base, with 11 bases of the junction left unmatched. Germline loops: CDR1 SNHLY, CDR2 FYNNEI. The CDR3 runs 20 residues.

DNA of the CDR3: TGTGCCAGCAGCCAGCCCGGACAGGATTCGGAGCAGTACTTC. It is translated as CASSQPGQDSEQYF. The chain links TRBV3-1 (or the pseudogene TRBV3-2) to TRBJ2-7; TRBD1 matches 7 bases. CDR3 length: 14 residues. Germline lookup yields CDR1 LGHDT and CDR2 YNNKEL (reference sequence). The ends lost 3 bases at V and 7 bases at J; junction bases unmatched: 9.